Shown below are 8 T cell receptor beta chains from a single sample sequenced in a study of siplizumab effects on memory and regulatory T cells. Using immunoSEQ multiplex PCR, the repertoire was profiled, and TCRdb retains in-frame clones only, with some absent. Among tens of thousands of clones, roughly 83% were seen once, and the ten largest hold less than 4%. The sequencing sample was made of memory CD4+ T cells sorted from blood. The receptor source for this set is a human donor in good health.

This chain connects TRBV5-4 to TRBJ1-1; D is unresolved. This CDR3 has 15 amino acids. Trimming removed 0 bases at V and 2 bases at J, with 11 bases between. The germline V gene encodes CDR1 SGHNT and CDR2 YYREEE (reference sequence). CDR3 residues: CASSLEARINTEAFF. The CDR3 bases are TGTGCCAGCAGCTTGGAGGCCCGGATCAACACTGAAGCTTTCTTT.

This chain joins TRBV2 and TRBJ2-6; D is ambiguous. Per the germline V gene, CDR1 is SNHLY and CDR2 is FYNNEI. The CDR3 runs to 14 residues. The V and J ends lost 7 bases and 0 bases respectively, with 7 bases between them. The CDR3 nucleotides are TGTGCCAGCAATCCCTACTCTGGGGCCAACGTCCTGACTTTC. Protein: CASNPYSGANVLTF.

The chain joins TRBV5-1 to TRBJ2-6; no clear D. Trimming stripped 2 bases from V and 4 bases from J, with 10 bases between. This CDR3 region has 15 residues. Germline V gene sequence: CDR1 SGHRS, CDR2 YFSETQ. The chain's CDR3 is CASSLEWSGANVLTF. The CDR3 DNA is TGCGCCAGCAGCTTAGAGTGGTCAGGGGCCAACGTCCTGACTTTC.

V is TRBV9 and J is TRBJ1-4, with D perhaps TRBD1 (6 bases). The V gene's germline CDR1 is SGDLS and CDR2 YYNGEE. The V and J ends lost 3 bases and 5 bases respectively, with 20 bases between them. CDR3 length equals 17 residues. CDR3 nucleotide sequence: TGTGCCAGCAGCGCACCCCAGACAGGTCGATACAATGAAAAACTGTTTTTT. It is translated as CASSAPQTGRYNEKLFF.

This clone was counted a few times. The chain links TRBV6-6 to TRBJ2-2; 12 bases match TRBD2. Germline CDR1 and CDR2: MNHNY and SVGAGI (reference sequence). Losses at the gene ends were 8 bases for V and 2 bases for J; bases not matched to a gene: 3. This CDR3 contains 15 residues. The CDR3 spells CASRGLAGNTGELFF. The CDR3, as DNA: TGTGCCAGCCGAGGACTAGCGGGAAACACCGGGGAGCTGTTTTTT.

V and J are TRBV28 and TRBJ2-3; D ambiguous. This CDR3 is built from 12 residues. The V gene's germline CDR1 is MDHEN and CDR2 SYDVKM. Trimming left V 8 bases short and J 0 bases short, with 6 bases between. CDR3 nucleotide sequence: TGTGCCAGCCTGGGTAGCACAGATACGCAGTATTTT. It is translated as CASLGSTDTQYF.

The chain is built from TRBV18 and TRBJ2-1, with D unresolved. CDR1 and CDR2 from the germline V gene are KGHSH and LQKENI. V was trimmed by 4 bases and J by 2 bases, leaving 6 bases between them. The CDR3 has 13 amino acids. The CDR3 sequence is CASSLGTYNEQFF. Here the CDR3 DNA reads TGTGCCAGCTCACTCGGAACCTACAATGAGCAGTTCTTC.

CDR3 nucleotides: TGTGCCAGCTCAGAGCTAGCTAACACAGATACGCAGTATTTT. This translates into CASSELANTDTQYF. V and J are TRBV18 and TRBJ2-3, with D possibly being TRBD2 (5 bases). This CDR3 comprises 14 residues. Trimming removed 5 bases at V and 2 bases at J, with 11 bases between. The germline V gene encodes CDR1 KGHSH and CDR2 LQKENI. Full variable domain (outside the CDR3, taken from reference TRBV18 and TRBJ2-3): NAGVMQNPRHLVRRRGQEARLRCSPMKGHSHVYWYRQLPEEGLKFMVYLQKENIIDESGMPKERFSAEFPKEGPSILRIQQVVRGDSAAYFCASSELANTDTQYFGPGTRLTVL.